This T cell receptor (beta chain) was found in a study of early stage breast cancer tumors. Study results and limitations: In most of the 16 patients, blood comparison separated tumor from normal breast.

CDR3 length equals 15 residues. V was trimmed by 3 bases and J by 3 bases, leaving 11 bases between them. The germline V gene encodes CDR1 SGHNT and CDR2 YENEEA. Each sample had two DNA replicates, roughly 0.48 ug blood or roughly 1.4 ug tissue. The protocol was immunoSEQ multiplex PCR, while the TCRdb copy is restricted to in-frame clones and leaves out a portion. The sample carries approximately 54,000 clones, around 80% recorded once. As for this clone: Its antigen is undetermined.

The specimen was blood. This chain uses TRBV11-3 with TRBJ2-2; D possibly matches TRBD1 or TRBD2 (5 bases each). The TCR was taken from a person aged 35 to 50 with breast cancer. CDR3 loop: CASSFQGTDTGELFF. Written as DNA, the CDR3 is TGTGCCAGCAGCTTTCAAGGGACCGACACCGGGGAGCTGTTTTTT.